The present entry profiles one T cell receptor (beta chain) with its context. Its target is unknown. Individual cDNA molecules carried attached unique molecular identifiers. TCRdb re-derived calls from the 5' RACE reads in MiXCR, one entry per CDR3 protein. Among around 82,000 distinct CDR3 sequences listed, over 9% were seen once. The data belong to a study of early T cells in non-severe SARS-CoV-2 infection. In the study overall: The study sequenced bulk RNA from unsorted whole blood, with chains unpaired.

Findings and caveats of the study: VDJdb matching skewed toward anti-spike CD8 responses, missing private and CD4 specificities.

Germline V gene data show CDR1 as SGHRS and CDR2 as YFSETQ. The CDR3 covers 14 residues. V was pared by 5 bases and J by 4 bases, with 15 bases between. The chain links TRBV5-1 to TRBJ1-1, with D possibly being TRBD1 (6 bases). The TCR originated in an adult who was a healthcare worker with PCR-confirmed SARS-CoV-2 infection or an uninfected control (not recorded which). Sequences were obtained from whole blood. CDR3 DNA sequence: TGCGCCAGCAGTTCCACCGGACAGCCCACTGAAGCTTTCTTT. Protein sequence: CASSSTGQPTEAFF. The full variable domain, in which reference TRBV5-1 and TRBJ1-1 provide the parts outside the CDR3, is KAGVTQTPRYLIKTRGQQVTLSCSPISGHRSVSWYQQTPGQGLQFLFEYFSETQRNKGNFPGRFSGRQFSNSRSEMNVSTLELGDSALYLCASSSTGQPTEAFFGQGTRLTVV.